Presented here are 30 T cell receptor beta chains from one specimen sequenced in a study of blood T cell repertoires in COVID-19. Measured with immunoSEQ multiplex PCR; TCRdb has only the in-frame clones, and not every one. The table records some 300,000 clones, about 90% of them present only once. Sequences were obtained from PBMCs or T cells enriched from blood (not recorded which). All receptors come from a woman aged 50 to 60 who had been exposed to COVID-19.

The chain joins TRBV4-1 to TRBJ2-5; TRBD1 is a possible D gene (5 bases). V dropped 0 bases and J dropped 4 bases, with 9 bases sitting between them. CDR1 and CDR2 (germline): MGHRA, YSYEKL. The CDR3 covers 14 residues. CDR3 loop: CASSQDVQGETQYF. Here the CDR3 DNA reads TGCGCCAGCAGCCAAGATGTGCAGGGAGAGACCCAGTACTTC.

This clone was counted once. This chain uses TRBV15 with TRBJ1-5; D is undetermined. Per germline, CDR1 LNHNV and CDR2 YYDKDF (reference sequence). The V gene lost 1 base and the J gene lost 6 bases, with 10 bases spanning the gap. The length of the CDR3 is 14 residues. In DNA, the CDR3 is TGTGCCACCAGCAGAGCGGCGGTGGGTCAGCCCCAGCATTTT. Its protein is CATSRAAVGQPQHF. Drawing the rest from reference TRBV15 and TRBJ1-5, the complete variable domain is DAMVIQNPRYQVTQFGKPVTLSCSQTLNHNVMYWYQQKSSQAPKLLFHYYDKDFNNEADTPDNFQSRRPNTSFCFLDIRSPGLGDTAMYLCATSRAAVGQPQHFGDGTRLSIL.

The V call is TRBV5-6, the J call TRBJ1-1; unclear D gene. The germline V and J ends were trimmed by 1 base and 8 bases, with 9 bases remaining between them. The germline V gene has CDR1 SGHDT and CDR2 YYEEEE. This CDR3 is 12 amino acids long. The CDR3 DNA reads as TGTGCCAGCAGCTTGTTAAACATAGAAGCTTTCTTT. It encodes CASSLLNIEAFF. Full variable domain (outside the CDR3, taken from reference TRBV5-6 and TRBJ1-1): DAGVTQSPTHLIKTRGQQVTLRCSPKSGHDTVSWYQQALGQGPQFIFQYYEEEERQRGNFPDRFSGHQFPNYSSELNVNALLLGDSALYLCASSLLNIEAFFGQGTRLTVV.

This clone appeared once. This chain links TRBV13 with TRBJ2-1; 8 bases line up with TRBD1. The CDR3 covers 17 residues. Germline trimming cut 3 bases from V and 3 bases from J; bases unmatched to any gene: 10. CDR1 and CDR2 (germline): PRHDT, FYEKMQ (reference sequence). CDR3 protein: CASSFRLDRANYNEQFF. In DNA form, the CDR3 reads TGTGCCAGCAGCTTTAGGTTGGACAGGGCGAACTACAATGAGCAGTTCTTC.

The CDR3 bases are TGTGCCTGGAGTAAGGGACAGGGGATCGTCTACGAGCAGTACTTC. Translation: CAWSKGQGIVYEQYF. The chain carries TRBV30 and TRBJ2-7; 10 bases line up with TRBD1. Germline V gene lookup returns CDR1 GTSNPN and CDR2 SVGIG (reference sequence). V shed 2 bases, J shed 3 bases, and the junction held 7 bases outside the gene matches. The CDR3 has 15 amino acids.

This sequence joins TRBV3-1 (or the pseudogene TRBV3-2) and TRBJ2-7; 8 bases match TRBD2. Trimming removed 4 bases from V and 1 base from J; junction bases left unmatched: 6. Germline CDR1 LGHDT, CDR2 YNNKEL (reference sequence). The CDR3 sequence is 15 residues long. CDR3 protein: CASSPPGGKSYEQYF. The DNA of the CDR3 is TGTGCCAGCAGCCCCCCGGGGGGGAAATCCTACGAGCAGTACTTC.

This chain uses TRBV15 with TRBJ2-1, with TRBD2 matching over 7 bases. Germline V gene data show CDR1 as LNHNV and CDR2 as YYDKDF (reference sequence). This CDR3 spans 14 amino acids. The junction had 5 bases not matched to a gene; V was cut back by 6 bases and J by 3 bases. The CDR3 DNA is TGTGCCACCAGTTTAACGGGGGGCTACAATGAGCAGTTCTTC. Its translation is CATSLTGGYNEQFF.

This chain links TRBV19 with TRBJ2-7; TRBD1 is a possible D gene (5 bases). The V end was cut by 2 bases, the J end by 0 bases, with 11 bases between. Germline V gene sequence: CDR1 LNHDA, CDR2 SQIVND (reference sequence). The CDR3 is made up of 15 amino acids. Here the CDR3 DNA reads TGTGCCAGTAGTATATCAGCAGGACACTCCTACGAGCAGTACTTC. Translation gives CASSISAGHSYEQYF.

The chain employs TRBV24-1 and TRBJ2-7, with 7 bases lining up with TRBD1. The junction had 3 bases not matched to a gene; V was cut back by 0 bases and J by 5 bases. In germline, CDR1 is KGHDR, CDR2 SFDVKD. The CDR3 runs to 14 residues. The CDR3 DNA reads TGTGCCACCAGTGATTTGGACCAGGGGGACGAGCAGTACTTC. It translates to CATSDLDQGDEQYF.

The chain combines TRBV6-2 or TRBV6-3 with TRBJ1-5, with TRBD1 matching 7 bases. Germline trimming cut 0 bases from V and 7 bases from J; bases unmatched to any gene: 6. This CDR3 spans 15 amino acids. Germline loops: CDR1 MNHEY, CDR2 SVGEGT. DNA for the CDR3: TGTGCCAGCAGTTACTCGAAGGGGGCCAGGCAGCCCCAGCATTTT. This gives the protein CASSYSKGARQPQHF.

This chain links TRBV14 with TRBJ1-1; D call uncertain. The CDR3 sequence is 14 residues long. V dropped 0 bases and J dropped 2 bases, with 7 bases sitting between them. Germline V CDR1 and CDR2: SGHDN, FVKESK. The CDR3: CASSQDTVNTEAFF. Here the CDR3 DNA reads TGTGCCAGCAGCCAAGATACGGTTAACACTGAAGCTTTCTTT.

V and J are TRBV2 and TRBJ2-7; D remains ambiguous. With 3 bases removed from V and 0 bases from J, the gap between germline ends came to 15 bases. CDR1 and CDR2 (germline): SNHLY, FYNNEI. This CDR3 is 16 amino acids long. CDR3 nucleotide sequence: TGTGCCAGCAGTGATTCTCCTGGGCGAAGCTCCTACGAGCAGTACTTC. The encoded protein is CASSDSPGRSSYEQYF.

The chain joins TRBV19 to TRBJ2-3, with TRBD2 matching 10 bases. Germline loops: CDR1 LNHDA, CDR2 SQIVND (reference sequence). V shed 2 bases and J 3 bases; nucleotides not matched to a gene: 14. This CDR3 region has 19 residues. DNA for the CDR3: TGTGCCAGTAGTATATCCCCTGTGGTAGCGGGGGGTAGGACAGATACGCAGTATTTT. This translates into CASSISPVVAGGRTDTQYF.

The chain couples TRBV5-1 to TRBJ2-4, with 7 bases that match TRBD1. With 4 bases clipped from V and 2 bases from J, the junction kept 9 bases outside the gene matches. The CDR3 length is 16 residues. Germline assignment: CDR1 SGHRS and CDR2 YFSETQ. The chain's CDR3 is CASSLTGLGSKNIQYF. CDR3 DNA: TGCGCCAGCAGCCTGACAGGGCTCGGTTCCAAAAACATTCAGTACTTC.

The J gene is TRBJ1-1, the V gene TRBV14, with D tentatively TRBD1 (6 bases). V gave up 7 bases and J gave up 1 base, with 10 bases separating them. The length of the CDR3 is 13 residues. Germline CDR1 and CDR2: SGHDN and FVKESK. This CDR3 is CASKNRANTEAFF. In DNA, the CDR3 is TGTGCCAGCAAGAACAGGGCGAACACTGAAGCTTTCTTT.

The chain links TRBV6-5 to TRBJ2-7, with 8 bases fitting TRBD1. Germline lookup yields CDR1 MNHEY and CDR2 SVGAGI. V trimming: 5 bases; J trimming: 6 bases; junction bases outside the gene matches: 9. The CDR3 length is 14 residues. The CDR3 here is CASSPGQDLAEQYF. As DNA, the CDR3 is TGTGCCAGCAGTCCGGGACAGGACCTCGCCGAGCAGTACTTC.

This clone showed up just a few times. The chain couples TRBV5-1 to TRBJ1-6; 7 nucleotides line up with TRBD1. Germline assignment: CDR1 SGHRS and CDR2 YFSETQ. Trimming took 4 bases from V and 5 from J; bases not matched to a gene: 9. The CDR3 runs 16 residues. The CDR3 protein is CASSRDRVENNSPLHF. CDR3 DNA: TGCGCCAGCAGCCGTGACAGGGTAGAAAATAATTCACCCCTCCACTTT.

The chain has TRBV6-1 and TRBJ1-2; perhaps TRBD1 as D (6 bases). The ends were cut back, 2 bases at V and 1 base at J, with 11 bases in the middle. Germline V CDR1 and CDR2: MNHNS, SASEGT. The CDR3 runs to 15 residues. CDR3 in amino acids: CASSETGWSNYGYTF. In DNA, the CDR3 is TGTGCCAGCAGTGAAACAGGGTGGAGTAACTATGGCTACACCTTC.

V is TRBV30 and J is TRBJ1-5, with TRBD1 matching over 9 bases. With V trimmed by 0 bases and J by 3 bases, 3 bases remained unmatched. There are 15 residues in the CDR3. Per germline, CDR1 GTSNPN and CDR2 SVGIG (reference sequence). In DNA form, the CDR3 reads TGTGCCTGGAGTGTACAGGGGGCTTACAATCAGCCCCAGCATTTT. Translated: CAWSVQGAYNQPQHF.

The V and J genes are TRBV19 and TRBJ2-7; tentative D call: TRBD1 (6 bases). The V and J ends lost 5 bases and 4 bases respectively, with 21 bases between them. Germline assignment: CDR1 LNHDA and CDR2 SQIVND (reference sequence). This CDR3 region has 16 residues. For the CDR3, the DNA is TGTGCCAGTAGTGAACAGGGCCGTCCCCACTCTTACGAGCAGTACTTC. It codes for CASSEQGRPHSYEQYF.

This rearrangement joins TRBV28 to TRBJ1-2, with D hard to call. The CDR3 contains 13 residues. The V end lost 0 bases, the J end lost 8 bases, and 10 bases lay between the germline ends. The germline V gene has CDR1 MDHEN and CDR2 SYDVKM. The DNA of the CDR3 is TGTGCCAGCAGTTTATGGACGGGTGCCGGCTACACCTTC. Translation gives CASSLWTGAGYTF.

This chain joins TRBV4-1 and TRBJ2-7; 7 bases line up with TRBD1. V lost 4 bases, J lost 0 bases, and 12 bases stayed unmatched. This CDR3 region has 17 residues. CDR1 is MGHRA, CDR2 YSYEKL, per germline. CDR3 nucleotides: TGCGCCAGCAGCCGTGGACCACTGGGACAGTCCTCCTACGAGCAGTACTTC. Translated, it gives CASSRGPLGQSSYEQYF.

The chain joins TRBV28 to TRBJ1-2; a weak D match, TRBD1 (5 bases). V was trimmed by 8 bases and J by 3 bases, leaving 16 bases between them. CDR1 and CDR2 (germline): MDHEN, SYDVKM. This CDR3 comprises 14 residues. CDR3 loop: CASDSIGRDYGYTF. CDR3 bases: TGTGCCAGCGATTCCATCGGCAGGGACTATGGCTACACCTTC.

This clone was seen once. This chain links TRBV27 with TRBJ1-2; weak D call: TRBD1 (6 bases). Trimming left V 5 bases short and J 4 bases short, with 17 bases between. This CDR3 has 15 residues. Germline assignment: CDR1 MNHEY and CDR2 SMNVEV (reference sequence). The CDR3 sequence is CASSADRPFGYGYTF. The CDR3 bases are TGTGCCAGCAGTGCGGACAGACCGTTTGGCTATGGCTACACCTTC.

The CDR3 loop reads CASRPTGGYYGYTF. The CDR3 DNA follows: TGTGCCAGCAGGCCGACAGGGGGCTACTATGGCTACACCTTC. V gene TRBV5-8 combines with J gene TRBJ1-2, with 10 bases fitting TRBD1. V shed 5 bases, J shed 3 bases, and the junction held 4 bases outside the gene matches. The germline V gene has CDR1 SGHTS and CDR2 YDEGEE. The CDR3 has 14 amino acids.

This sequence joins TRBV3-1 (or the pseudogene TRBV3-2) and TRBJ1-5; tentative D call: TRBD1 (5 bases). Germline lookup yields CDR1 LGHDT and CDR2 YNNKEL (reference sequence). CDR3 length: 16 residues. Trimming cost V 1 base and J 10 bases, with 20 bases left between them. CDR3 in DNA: TGTGCCAGCAGCCAAGCGCTAGGCAGGGTGTATCGACCCCAGCATTTT. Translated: CASSQALGRVYRPQHF.

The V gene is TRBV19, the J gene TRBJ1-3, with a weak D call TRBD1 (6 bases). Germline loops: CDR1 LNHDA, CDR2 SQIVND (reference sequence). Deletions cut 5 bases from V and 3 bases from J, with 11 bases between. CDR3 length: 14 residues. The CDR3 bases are TGTGCCAGTAGTGAGACAGGCCATGGAAACACCATATATTTT. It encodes CASSETGHGNTIYF.

The chain's CDR3 is CASSLHLAGGNTEAFF. Written as DNA, the CDR3 is TGTGCCAGTAGTCTACACCTCGCAGGGGGTAACACTGAAGCTTTCTTT. The chain carries TRBV19 and TRBJ1-1; 7 bases are a match to TRBD1. V was clipped by 5 bases and J by 2 bases; unmatched bases: 11. Germline V gives CDR1 LNHDA, CDR2 SQIVND (reference sequence). This CDR3 is 16 amino acids long. Full variable domain (rest looked up from reference TRBV19 and TRBJ1-1): DGGITQSPKYLFRKEGQNVTLSCEQNLNHDAMYWYRQDPGQGLRLIYYSQIVNDFQKGDIAEGYSVSREKKESFPLTVTSAQKNPTAFYLCASSLHLAGGNTEAFFGQGTRLTVV.

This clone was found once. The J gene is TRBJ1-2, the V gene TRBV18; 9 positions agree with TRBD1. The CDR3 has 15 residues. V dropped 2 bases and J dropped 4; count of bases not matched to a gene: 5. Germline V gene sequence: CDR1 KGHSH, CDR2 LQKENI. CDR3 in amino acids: CASSPVDRGTYGYTF. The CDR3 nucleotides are TGTGCCAGCTCACCAGTGGACAGGGGAACCTATGGCTACACCTTC.

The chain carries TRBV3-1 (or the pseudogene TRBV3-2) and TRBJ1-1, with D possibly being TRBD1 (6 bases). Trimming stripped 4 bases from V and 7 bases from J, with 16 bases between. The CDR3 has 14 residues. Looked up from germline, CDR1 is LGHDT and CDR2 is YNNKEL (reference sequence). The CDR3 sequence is CASSPSGTTGEAFF. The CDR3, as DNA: TGTGCCAGCAGCCCGTCGGGGACAACTGGTGAAGCTTTCTTT.